This T cell receptor (beta chain) was identified in a study of molecular identifiers for immune sequencing clone quantification. This CDR3 spans 15 amino acids. V was clipped by 3 bases and J by 8 bases; unmatched bases: 8. Germline V CDR1 and CDR2: SGHDT, YYEEEE. TCRdb re-called the PCR reads through MiXCR, storing one row per CDR3 protein. The sample includes over 550,000 distinct CDR3 sequences, 25% of them seen just once. Sequencing was carried out using naive CD8+ T cells from blood, with Jurkat cell RNA spiked in. The subset was: FACS-sorted CD8+CD4-CCR7+CD45RA+ naive T cells. The chain combines TRBV5-6 with TRBJ2-3; 11 positions match TRBD2. The source of this sequence is a human donor in good health. Some libraries in this study had Jurkat cell RNA spiked in. This CDR3 reads CASSSTSGVMGTQYF. Here the CDR3 DNA reads TGTGCCAGCAGCTCGACTAGCGGGGTGATGGGTACGCAGTATTTT.